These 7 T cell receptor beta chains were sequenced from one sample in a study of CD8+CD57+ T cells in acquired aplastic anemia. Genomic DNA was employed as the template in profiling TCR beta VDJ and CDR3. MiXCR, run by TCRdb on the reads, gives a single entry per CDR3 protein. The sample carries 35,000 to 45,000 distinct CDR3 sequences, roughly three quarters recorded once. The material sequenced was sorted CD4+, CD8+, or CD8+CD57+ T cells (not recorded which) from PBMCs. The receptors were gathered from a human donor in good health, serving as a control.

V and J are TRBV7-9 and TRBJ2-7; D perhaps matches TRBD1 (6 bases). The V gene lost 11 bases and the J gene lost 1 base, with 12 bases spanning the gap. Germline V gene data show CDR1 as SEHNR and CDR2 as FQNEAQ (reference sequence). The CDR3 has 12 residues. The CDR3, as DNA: TGTGCCGCAGGGGCCCTATCCTACGAGCAGTACTTC. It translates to CAAGALSYEQYF.

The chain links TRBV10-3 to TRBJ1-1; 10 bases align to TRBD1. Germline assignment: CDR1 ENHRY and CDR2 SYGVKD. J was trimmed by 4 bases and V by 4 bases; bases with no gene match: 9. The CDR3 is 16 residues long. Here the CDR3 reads CAISGGQGRGGTEAFF. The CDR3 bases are TGTGCCATCAGTGGGGGACAGGGGCGGGGTGGCACTGAAGCTTTCTTT.

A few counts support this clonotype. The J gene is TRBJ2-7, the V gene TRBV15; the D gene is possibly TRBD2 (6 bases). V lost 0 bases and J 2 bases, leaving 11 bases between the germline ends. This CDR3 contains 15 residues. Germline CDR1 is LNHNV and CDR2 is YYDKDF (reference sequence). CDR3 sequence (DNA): TGTGCCACCAGCAGAGATGATAGCGGTGCCTACGAGCAGTACTTC. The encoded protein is CATSRDDSGAYEQYF. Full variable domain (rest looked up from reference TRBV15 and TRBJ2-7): DAMVIQNPRYQVTQFGKPVTLSCSQTLNHNVMYWYQQKSSQAPKLLFHYYDKDFNNEADTPDNFQSRRPNTSFCFLDIRSPGLGDTAMYLCATSRDDSGAYEQYFGPGTRLTVT.

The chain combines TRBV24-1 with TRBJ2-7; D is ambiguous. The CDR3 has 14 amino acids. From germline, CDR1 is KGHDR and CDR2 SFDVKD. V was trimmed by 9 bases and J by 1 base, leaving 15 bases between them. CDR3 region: CATAVELKSYEQYF. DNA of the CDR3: TGTGCCACCGCCGTGGAACTAAAATCCTACGAGCAGTACTTC.

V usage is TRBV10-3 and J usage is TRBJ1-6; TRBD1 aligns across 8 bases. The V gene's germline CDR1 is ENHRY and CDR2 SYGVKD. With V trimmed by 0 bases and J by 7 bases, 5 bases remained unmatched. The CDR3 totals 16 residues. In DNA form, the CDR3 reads TGTGCCATCAGTGAGTCTCGACAGGGGTTGAATTCACCCCTCCACTTT. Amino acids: CAISESRQGLNSPLHF.

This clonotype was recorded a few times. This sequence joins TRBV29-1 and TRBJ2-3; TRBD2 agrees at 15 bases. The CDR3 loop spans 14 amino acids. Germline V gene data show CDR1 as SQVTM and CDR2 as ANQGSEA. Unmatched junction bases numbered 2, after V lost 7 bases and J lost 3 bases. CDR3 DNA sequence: TGCAGCGAGGGGACTAGCGGGGGGACAGATACGCAGTATTTT. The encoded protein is CSEGTSGGTDTQYF.

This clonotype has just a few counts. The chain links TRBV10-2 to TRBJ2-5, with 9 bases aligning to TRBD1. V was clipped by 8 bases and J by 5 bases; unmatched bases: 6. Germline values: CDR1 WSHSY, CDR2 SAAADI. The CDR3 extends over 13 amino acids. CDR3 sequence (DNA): TGCGCCAGCCAAGGGACAGGGAGTGAGACCCAGTACTTC. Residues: CASQGTGSETQYF.